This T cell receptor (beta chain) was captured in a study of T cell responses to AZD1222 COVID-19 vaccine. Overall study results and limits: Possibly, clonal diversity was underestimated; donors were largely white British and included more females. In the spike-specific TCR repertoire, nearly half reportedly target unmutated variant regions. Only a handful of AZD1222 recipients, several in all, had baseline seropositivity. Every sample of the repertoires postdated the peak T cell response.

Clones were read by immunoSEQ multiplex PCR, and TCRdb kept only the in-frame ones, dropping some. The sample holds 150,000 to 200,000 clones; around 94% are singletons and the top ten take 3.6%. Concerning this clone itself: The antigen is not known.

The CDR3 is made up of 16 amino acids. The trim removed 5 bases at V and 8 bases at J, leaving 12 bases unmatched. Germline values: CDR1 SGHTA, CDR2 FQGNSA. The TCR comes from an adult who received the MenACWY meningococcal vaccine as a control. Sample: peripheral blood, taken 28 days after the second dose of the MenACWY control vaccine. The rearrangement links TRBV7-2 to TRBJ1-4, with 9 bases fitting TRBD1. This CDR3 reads CASSPLSDRGFEKLFF. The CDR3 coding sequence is TGTGCCAGCAGCCCCTTATCGGACAGGGGATTCGAAAAACTGTTTTTT.